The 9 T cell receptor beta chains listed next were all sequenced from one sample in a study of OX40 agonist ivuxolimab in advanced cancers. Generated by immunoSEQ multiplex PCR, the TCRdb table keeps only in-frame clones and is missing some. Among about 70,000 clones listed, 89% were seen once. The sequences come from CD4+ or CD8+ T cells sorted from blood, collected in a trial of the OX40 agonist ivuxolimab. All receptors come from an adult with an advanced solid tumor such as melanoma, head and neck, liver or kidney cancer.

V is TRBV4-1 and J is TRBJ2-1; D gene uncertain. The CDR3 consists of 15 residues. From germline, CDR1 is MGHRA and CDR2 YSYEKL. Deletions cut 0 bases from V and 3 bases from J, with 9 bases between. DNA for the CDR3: TGCGCCAGCAGCCAAGATCGGCACAGCTACAATGAGCAGTTCTTC. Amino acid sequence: CASSQDRHSYNEQFF.

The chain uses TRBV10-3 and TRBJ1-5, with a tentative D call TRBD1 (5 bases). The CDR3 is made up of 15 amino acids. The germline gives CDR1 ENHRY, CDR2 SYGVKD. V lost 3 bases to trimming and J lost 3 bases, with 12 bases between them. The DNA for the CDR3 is TGTGCCATCAGTGAAGGGCAAGGGGTCAATCAGCCCCAGCATTTT. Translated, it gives CAISEGQGVNQPQHF.

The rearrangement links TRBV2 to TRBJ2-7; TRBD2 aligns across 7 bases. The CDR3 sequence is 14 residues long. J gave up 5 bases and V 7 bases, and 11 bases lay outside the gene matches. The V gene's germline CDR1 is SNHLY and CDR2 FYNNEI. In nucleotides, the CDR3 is TGTGCCAGCAAACGGGCCAGCGGGGAGAACGAGCAGTACTTC. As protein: CASKRASGENEQYF. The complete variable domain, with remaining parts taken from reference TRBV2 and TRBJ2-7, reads EPEVTQTPSHQVTQMGQEVILRCVPISNHLYFYWYRQILGQKVEFLVSFYNNEISEKSEIFDDQFSVERPDGSNFTLKIRSTKLEDSAMYFCASKRASGENEQYFGPGTRLTVT.

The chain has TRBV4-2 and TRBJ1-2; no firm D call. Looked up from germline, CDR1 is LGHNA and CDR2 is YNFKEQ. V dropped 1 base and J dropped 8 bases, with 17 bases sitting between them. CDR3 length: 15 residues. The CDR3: CASSQGVAGLRGYTF. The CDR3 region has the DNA TGTGCCAGCAGCCAAGGGGTAGCTGGTCTGCGGGGCTACACCTTC.

CDR3 nucleotide sequence: TGTGCCAGCAGTCCTTGGACAGGCATTGGCTACACCTTC. This sequence encodes CASSPWTGIGYTF. The genes are TRBV14 and TRBJ1-2, with TRBD1 matching over 7 bases. J lost 7 bases, V lost 6 bases, and 8 bases had no gene match. The CDR3 length is 13 residues. The germline V gene encodes CDR1 SGHDN and CDR2 FVKESK.

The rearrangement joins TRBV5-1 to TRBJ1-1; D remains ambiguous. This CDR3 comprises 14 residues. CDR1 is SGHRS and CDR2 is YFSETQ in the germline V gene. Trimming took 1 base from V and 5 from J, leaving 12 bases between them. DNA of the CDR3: TGCGCCAGCAGCTTGTTAGGGTCTTCGACTGAAGCTTTCTTT. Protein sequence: CASSLLGSSTEAFF.

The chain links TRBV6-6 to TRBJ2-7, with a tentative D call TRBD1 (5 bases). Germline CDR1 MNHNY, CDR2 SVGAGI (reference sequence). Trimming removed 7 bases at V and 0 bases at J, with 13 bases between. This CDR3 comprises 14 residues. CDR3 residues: CASKDRGDSYEQYF. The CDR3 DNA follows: TGTGCCAGCAAAGACAGAGGAGACTCCTACGAGCAGTACTTC.

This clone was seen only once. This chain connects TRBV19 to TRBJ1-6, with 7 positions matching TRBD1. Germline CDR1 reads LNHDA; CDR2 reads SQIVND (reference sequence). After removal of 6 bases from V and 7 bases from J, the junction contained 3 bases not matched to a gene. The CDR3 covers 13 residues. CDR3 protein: CASRTGFNSPLHF. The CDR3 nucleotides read TGTGCCAGTAGGACAGGGTTCAATTCACCCCTCCACTTT.

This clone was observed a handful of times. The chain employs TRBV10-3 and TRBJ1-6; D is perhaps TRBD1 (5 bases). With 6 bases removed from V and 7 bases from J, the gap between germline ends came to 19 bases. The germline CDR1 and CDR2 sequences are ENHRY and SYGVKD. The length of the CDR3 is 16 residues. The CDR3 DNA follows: TGTGCCATCAGCCCCGTGGGGGTCCCCTCAAATTCACCCCTCCACTTT. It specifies CAISPVGVPSNSPLHF.